The 20 T cell receptor beta chains presented below share a single source sample, sequenced in a study of PD-L1 blockade in urothelial cancer. Libraries were prepared by immunoSEQ multiplex PCR; TCRdb keeps only in-frame clonotypes and omits some of them. The table lists about 72,000 clones, approximately 83% of them singletons. Noted time point: pretreatment peripheral blood. Sequenced here: PBMCs, sampled around atezolizumab (anti-PD-L1) treatment. These TCRs come from a man in his fifties or sixties with urothelial cancer.

This chain links TRBV5-1 with TRBJ1-5; 7 bases are shared with TRBD1. From germline, CDR1 is SGHRS and CDR2 YFSETQ. The CDR3 consists of 14 residues. V was clipped by 4 bases and J by 2 bases; unmatched bases: 3. CDR3: CASSTGTGNQPQHF. In DNA, the CDR3 is TGCGCCAGCAGCACCGGGACAGGCAATCAGCCCCAGCATTTT.

The chain combines TRBV6-1 with TRBJ2-5; 11 bases match TRBD2. This CDR3 is built from 15 residues. Germline V gene data show CDR1 as MNHNS and CDR2 as SASEGT. V shed 6 bases and J 0 bases; nucleotides not matched to a gene: 3. CDR3 bases: TGTGCCAGCAGCGGGACTAGCGGATACCAAGAGACCCAGTACTTC. It encodes CASSGTSGYQETQYF.

This clone has just a few counts. As DNA, the CDR3 is TGTGCCAGCACCCCGTCCGGGAGGGGGCTTTACGAGCAGTACTTC. Protein sequence: CASTPSGRGLYEQYF. The chain combines TRBV6-1 with TRBJ2-7; a possible D gene is TRBD2 (8 bases). The V gene's germline CDR1 is MNHNS and CDR2 SASEGT. This CDR3 contains 15 residues. V lost 7 bases and J lost 4, with 20 bases in between.

Turning to this clone: This same CDR3 is encoded by further DNA sequences in the sample. The gene calls are TRBV27 and TRBJ1-4, with 10 nucleotides matching TRBD1. V was clipped by 3 bases and J by 7 bases; unmatched bases: 5. The length of the CDR3 is 15 residues. Germline V CDR1 and CDR2: MNHEY, SMNVEV (reference sequence). The DNA of the CDR3 is TGTGCCAGCAGTTTCGGGACAGGGGTAGGTGAAAAACTGTTTTTT. This sequence encodes CASSFGTGVGEKLFF. The whole variable domain, remainder taken from reference TRBV27 and TRBJ1-4, is EAQVTQNPRYLITVTGKKLTVTCSQNMNHEYMSWYRQDPGLGLRQIYYSMNVEVTDKGDVPEGYKVSRKEKRNFPLILESPSPNQTSLYFCASSFGTGVGEKLFFGSGTQLSVL.

V usage is TRBV29-1 and J usage is TRBJ2-5; TRBD1 might be the D (5 bases). V was clipped by 1 base and J by 5 bases, with 11 bases between them. Germline V lookup: CDR1 SQVTM, CDR2 ANQGSEA. The CDR3 length is 13 residues. The CDR3 DNA sequence: TGCAGCGTTGAAGGGGCAGGGTCGGAGACCCAGTACTTC. Its protein product is CSVEGAGSETQYF.

The chain carries TRBV7-2 and TRBJ2-5, with TRBD1 matching over 9 bases. With 2 bases clipped from V and 7 bases from J, the junction kept 20 bases outside the gene matches. Per the germline V gene, CDR1 is SGHTA and CDR2 is FQGNSA. The length of the CDR3 is 19 residues. The CDR3 protein is CASSLKLSSGTGPAGTQYF. The CDR3 nucleotides are TGTGCCAGCAGCTTAAAGCTTTCTTCCGGGACAGGGCCCGCTGGGACCCAGTACTTC.

V is TRBV9 and J is TRBJ2-3, with 8 bases aligning to TRBD2. This CDR3 region has 14 residues. CDR1 and CDR2 from the germline V gene are SGDLS and YYNGEE. Germline trimming cut 3 bases from V and 5 bases from J; bases unmatched to any gene: 5. The CDR3 loop is CASSGSSGVDTQYF. CDR3 DNA sequence: TGTGCCAGCAGCGGAAGTAGCGGGGTAGATACGCAGTATTTT.

The V gene is TRBV6-5, the J gene TRBJ2-5; the D gene is possibly TRBD2 (5 bases). The germline CDR1 and CDR2 sequences are MNHEY and SVGAGI. This CDR3 comprises 13 residues. V lost 5 bases and J 4 bases, leaving 11 bases between the germline ends. The CDR3 bases are TGTGCCAGCAGTCAGAGGGTGCTAGAGACCCAGTACTTC. Protein sequence: CASSQRVLETQYF.

In its sample, this clone was seen once. The rearrangement joins TRBV9 to TRBJ2-2; 7 bases fit TRBD2. Germline V lookup: CDR1 SGDLS, CDR2 YYNGEE. Trimming at V came to 0 bases and at J to 7 bases, leaving 18 bases not matched to a gene. CDR3 length equals 19 residues. The CDR3 spells CASSVVGGGGNLGIGELFF. CDR3 in DNA: TGTGCCAGCAGCGTAGTAGGCGGCGGGGGAAACCTAGGGATCGGGGAGCTGTTTTTT.

The V and J genes are TRBV5-4 and TRBJ2-1, with 9 nucleotides matching TRBD2. J lost 3 bases, V lost 2 bases, and 3 bases had no gene match. The CDR3 has 15 amino acids. Per the germline V gene, CDR1 is SGHNT and CDR2 is YYREEE (reference sequence). The CDR3 region is CASSLAGGRYNEQFF. CDR3 sequence (DNA): TGTGCCAGCAGCTTAGCGGGGGGCCGCTACAATGAGCAGTTCTTC.

This chain joins TRBV27 and TRBJ2-1; 16 positions match TRBD2. This CDR3 has 18 residues. Trimming cost V 3 bases and J 9 bases; bases outside gene matches: 11. Germline V gene lookup returns CDR1 MNHEY and CDR2 SMNVEV (reference sequence). CDR3 nucleotide sequence: TGTGCCAGCAGTTTCCTGGGACTAGCGGGGGGGCCGTTCAGTGAGCAGTTCTTC. This sequence encodes CASSFLGLAGGPFSEQFF.

The chain couples TRBV6-1 to TRBJ2-3, with 12 bases fitting TRBD2. V dropped 6 bases and J dropped 13; count of bases not matched to a gene: 5. The CDR3 sequence is 12 residues long. CDR1 is MNHNS and CDR2 is SASEGT in the germline V gene. DNA of the CDR3: TGTGCCAGCAGCCTTCGACTAGCGGGGGAGTATTTT. Translating it yields CASSLRLAGEYF.

J is TRBJ1-1 and V is TRBV10-3, with TRBD1 matching 8 bases. The ends lost 0 bases at V and 7 bases at J; junction bases unmatched: 4. Germline-derived CDR1 and CDR2 are ENHRY and SYGVKD. The CDR3 is 14 residues long. The CDR3 coding sequence is TGTGCCATCAGTGAGTCACAGGGGGAGGTTGAAGCTTTCTTT. Translation: CAISESQGEVEAFF.

V is TRBV11-2 and J is TRBJ2-7, with 8 bases aligning to TRBD2. Germline CDR1 reads SGHAT; CDR2 reads FQNNGV. V shed 3 bases and J 1 base; nucleotides not matched to a gene: 2. The CDR3 loop spans 14 amino acids. DNA of the CDR3: TGTGCCAGCAGCTTCGGGGGGGCTTCCTACGAGCAGTACTTC. Translation: CASSFGGASYEQYF.

The genes are TRBV9 and TRBJ2-2; possibly TRBD2 for D (5 bases). This CDR3 region has 12 residues. V lost 5 bases to trimming and J lost 8 bases, with 10 bases between them. From germline, CDR1 is SGDLS and CDR2 YYNGEE. CDR3: CASRGGRGELFF. The CDR3 DNA sequence: TGTGCCAGCAGGGGTGGGAGAGGGGAGCTGTTTTTT.

V and J are TRBV10-2 and TRBJ2-7, with a tentative D call TRBD1 (5 bases). The CDR3 consists of 15 residues. Trimming left V 3 bases short and J 3 bases short, with 15 bases between. Per germline, CDR1 WSHSY and CDR2 SAAADI. For the CDR3, the DNA is TGCGCCAGCAGTGACCCAGGGATCCCACTCTACGAGCAGTACTTC. It translates to CASSDPGIPLYEQYF.

The chain carries TRBV28 and TRBJ2-6; 7 nucleotides line up with TRBD1. The V segment lost 4 bases and the J segment 0 bases; nucleotides outside the gene matches: 3. CDR1 and CDR2 (germline): MDHEN, SYDVKM. The CDR3 has 16 residues. The CDR3 DNA reads TGTGCCAGCAGTTCGGGACAGCTCTCTGGGGCCAACGTCCTGACTTTC. Translated, it gives CASSSGQLSGANVLTF.

The V and J genes are TRBV11-3 and TRBJ2-1, with 7 bases fitting TRBD1. Germline V gives CDR1 SGHNT, CDR2 YENEEA. J lost 3 bases, V lost 5 bases, and 7 bases had no gene match. This CDR3 is built from 15 residues. The chain's CDR3 is CASSTTGAIYNEQFF. CDR3 coding DNA: TGTGCCAGCAGCACTACAGGGGCTATCTACAATGAGCAGTTCTTC.

The chain employs TRBV7-8 and TRBJ2-7; D is unresolved. The CDR3 totals 14 residues. Between the trimmed V and J ends, which lost 5 bases and 2 bases, there was a span of 13 bases. Germline CDR1 reads SGHVS; CDR2 reads FQNEAQ. The CDR3 nucleotides read TGTGCCAGCAGCCCTGAGGCCGGCGCCTACGAGCAGTACTTC. Translation: CASSPEAGAYEQYF.

The V call is TRBV28, the J call TRBJ1-1; a possible D gene is TRBD1 (5 bases). This CDR3 is 13 amino acids long. The V gene's germline CDR1 is MDHEN and CDR2 SYDVKM. V was cut by 7 bases and J by 5 bases, with 14 bases left in between. For the CDR3, the DNA is TGTGCCAGCATTACTGCGGGGGTTACTGAAGCTTTCTTT. Amino acid sequence: CASITAGVTEAFF.